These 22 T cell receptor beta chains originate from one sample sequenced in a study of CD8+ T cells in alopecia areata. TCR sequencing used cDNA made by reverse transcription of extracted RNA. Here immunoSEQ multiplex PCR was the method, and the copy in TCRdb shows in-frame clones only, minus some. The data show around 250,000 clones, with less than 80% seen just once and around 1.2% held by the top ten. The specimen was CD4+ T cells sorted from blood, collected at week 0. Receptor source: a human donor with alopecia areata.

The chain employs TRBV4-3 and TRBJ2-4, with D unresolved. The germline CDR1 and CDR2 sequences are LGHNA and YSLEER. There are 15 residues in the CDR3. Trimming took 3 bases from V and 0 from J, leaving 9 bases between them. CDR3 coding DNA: TGCGCCAGCAGCCAGGCAGACTTAGCCAAAAACATTCAGTACTTC. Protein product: CASSQADLAKNIQYF.

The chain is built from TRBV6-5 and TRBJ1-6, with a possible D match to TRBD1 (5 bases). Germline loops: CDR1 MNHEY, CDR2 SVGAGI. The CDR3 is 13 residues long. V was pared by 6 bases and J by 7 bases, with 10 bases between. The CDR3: CASSRDSNSPLHF. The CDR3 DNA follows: TGTGCCAGCAGCCGGGACTCCAATTCACCCCTCCACTTT.

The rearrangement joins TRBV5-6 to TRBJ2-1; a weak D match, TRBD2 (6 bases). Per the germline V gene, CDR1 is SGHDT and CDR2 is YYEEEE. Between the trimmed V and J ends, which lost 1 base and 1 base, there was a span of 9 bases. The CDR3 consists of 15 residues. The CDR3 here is CASSLRRVSYNEQFF. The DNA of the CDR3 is TGTGCCAGCAGCTTGAGGAGGGTTTCCTACAATGAGCAGTTCTTC.

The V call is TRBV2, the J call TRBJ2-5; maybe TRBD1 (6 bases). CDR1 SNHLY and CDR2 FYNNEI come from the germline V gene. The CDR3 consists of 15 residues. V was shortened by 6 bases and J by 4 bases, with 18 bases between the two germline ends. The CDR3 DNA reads TGTGCCAGCAGCAATGATGGCAGGGGCAGAGAGACCCAGTACTTC. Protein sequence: CASSNDGRGRETQYF. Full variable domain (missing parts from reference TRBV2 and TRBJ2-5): EPEVTQTPSHQVTQMGQEVILRCVPISNHLYFYWYRQILGQKVEFLVSFYNNEISEKSEIFDDQFSVERPDGSNFTLKIRSTKLEDSAMYFCASSNDGRGRETQYFGPGTRLLVL.

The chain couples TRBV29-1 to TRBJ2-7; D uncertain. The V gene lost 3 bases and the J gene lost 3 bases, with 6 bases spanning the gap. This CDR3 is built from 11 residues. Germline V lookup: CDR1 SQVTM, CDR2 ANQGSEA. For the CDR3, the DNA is TGCAGCGTTGACGAAGGCTACGAGCAGTACTTC. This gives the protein CSVDEGYEQYF.

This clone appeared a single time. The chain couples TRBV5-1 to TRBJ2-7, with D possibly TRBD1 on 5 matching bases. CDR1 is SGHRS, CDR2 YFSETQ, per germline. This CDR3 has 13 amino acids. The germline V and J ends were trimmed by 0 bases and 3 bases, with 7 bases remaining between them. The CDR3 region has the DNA TGCGCCAGCAGCTTGGGACAGATCTACGAGCAGTACTTC. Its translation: CASSLGQIYEQYF. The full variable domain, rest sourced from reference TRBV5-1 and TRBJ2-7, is KAGVTQTPRYLIKTRGQQVTLSCSPISGHRSVSWYQQTPGQGLQFLFEYFSETQRNKGNFPGRFSGRQFSNSRSEMNVSTLELGDSALYLCASSLGQIYEQYFGPGTRLTVT.

The CDR3 spells CAISEGAQPQHF. The CDR3 DNA is TGTGCCATCAGTGAGGGGGCTCAGCCCCAGCATTTT. The V and J genes are TRBV10-3 and TRBJ1-5, with a possible D match to TRBD1 (5 bases). Between the trimmed V and J ends, which lost 2 bases and 6 bases, there was a span of 5 bases. CDR1 is ENHRY, CDR2 SYGVKD, per germline. The CDR3 is 12 amino acids.

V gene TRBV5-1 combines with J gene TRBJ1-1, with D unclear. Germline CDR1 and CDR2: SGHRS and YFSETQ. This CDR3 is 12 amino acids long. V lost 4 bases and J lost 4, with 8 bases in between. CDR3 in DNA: TGCGCCAGCAGCGAAGATTTCACTGAAGCTTTCTTT. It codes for CASSEDFTEAFF.

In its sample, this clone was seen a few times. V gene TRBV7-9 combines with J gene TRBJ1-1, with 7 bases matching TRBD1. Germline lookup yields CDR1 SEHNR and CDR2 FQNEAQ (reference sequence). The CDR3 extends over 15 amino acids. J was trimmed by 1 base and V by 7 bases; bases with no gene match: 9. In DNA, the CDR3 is TGTGCCAGCACCACATGGACAGGCGAGAACACTGAAGCTTTCTTT. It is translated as CASTTWTGENTEAFF.

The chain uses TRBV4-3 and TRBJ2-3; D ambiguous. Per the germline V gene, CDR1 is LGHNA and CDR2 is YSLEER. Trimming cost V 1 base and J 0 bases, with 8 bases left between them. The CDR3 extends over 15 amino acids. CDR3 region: CASSQGLGSTDTQYF. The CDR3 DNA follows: TGCGCCAGCAGCCAAGGGCTTGGGAGCACAGATACGCAGTATTTT.

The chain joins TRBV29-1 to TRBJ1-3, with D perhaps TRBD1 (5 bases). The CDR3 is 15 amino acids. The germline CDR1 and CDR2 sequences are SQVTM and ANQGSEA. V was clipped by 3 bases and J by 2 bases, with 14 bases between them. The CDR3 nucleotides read TGCAGCGTTGATCCCCCAGGGCGGGCTGGAAACACCATATATTTT. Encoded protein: CSVDPPGRAGNTIYF.

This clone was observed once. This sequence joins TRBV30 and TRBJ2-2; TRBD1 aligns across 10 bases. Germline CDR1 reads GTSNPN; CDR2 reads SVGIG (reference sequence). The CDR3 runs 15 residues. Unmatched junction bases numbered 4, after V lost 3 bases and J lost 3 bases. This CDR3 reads CAWSDGTGDTGELFF. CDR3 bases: TGTGCCTGGAGCGATGGGACAGGGGACACCGGGGAGCTGTTTTTT. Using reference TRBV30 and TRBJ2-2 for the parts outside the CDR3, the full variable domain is SQTIHQWPATLVQPVGSPLSLECTVEGTSNPNLYWYRQAAGRGLQLLFYSVGIGQISSEVPQNLSASRPQDRQFILSSKKLLLSDSGFYLCAWSDGTGDTGELFFGEGSRLTVL.

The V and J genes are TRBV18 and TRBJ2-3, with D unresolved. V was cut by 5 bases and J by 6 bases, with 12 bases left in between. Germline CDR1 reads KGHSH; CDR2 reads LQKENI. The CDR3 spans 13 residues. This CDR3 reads CASSNQQADTQYF. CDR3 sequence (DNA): TGTGCCAGCTCAAACCAGCAGGCGGATACGCAGTATTTT.

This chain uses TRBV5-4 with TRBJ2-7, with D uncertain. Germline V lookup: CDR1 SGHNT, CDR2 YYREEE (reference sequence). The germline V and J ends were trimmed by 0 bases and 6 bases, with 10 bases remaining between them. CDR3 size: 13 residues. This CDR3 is CASSLGTSFEQYF. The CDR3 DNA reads TGTGCCAGCAGCTTGGGGACGTCTTTCGAGCAGTACTTC.

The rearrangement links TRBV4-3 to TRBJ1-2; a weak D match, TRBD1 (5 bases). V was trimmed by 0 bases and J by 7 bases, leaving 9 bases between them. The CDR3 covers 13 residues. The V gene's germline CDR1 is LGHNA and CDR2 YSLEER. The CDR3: CASSQDRTLGYTF. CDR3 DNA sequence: TGCGCCAGCAGCCAAGATCGGACACTTGGCTACACCTTC.

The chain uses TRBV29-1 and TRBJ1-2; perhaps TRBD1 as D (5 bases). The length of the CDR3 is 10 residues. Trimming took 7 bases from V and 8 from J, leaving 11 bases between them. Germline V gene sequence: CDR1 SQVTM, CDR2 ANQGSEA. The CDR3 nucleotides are TGCAGCGCCGGGAGGGGCGGCTACACCTTC. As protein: CSAGRGGYTF.

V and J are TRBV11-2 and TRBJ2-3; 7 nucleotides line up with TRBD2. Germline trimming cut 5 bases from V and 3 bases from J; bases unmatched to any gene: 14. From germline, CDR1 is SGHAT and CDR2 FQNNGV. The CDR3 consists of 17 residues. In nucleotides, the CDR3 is TGTGCCAGCAGCAAAAATATCGGGGGGAAGTGGACAGATACGCAGTATTTT. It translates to CASSKNIGGKWTDTQYF.

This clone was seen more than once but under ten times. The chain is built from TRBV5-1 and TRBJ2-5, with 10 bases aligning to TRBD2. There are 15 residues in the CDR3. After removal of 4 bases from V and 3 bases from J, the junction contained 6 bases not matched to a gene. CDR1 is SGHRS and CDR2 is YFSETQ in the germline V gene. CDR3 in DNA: TGCGCCAGCAGCCCATTCCTAGCGGGGGAAGAGACCCAGTACTTC. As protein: CASSPFLAGEETQYF.

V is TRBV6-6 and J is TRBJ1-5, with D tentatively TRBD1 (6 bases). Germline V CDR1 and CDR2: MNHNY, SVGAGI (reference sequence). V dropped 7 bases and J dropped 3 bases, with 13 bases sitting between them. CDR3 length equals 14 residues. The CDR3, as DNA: TGTGCCAGCACCTGGACAGTTAACAATCAGCCCCAGCATTTT. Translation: CASTWTVNNQPQHF.

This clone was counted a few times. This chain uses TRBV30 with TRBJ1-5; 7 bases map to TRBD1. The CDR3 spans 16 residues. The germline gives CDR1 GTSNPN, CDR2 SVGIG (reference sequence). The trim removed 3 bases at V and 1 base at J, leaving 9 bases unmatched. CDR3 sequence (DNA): TGTGCCTGGAGCTCTGAGACAGGGAGGAGCAATCAGCCCCAGCATTTT. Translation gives CAWSSETGRSNQPQHF. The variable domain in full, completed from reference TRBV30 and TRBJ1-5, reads SQTIHQWPATLVQPVGSPLSLECTVEGTSNPNLYWYRQAAGRGLQLLFYSVGIGQISSEVPQNLSASRPQDRQFILSSKKLLLSDSGFYLCAWSSETGRSNQPQHFGDGTRLSIL.

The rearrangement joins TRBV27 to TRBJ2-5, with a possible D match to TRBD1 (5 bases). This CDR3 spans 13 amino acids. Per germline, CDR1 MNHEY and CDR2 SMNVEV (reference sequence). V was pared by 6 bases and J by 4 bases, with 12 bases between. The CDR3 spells CASRNRFGETQYF. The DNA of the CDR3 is TGTGCCAGCAGAAACAGGTTTGGAGAGACCCAGTACTTC.

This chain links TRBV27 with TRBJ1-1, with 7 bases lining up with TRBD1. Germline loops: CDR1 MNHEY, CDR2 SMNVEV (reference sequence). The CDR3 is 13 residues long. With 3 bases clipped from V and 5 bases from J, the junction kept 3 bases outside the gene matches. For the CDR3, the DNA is TGTGCCAGCAGTTTCAGGGGGAGGACTGAAGCTTTCTTT. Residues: CASSFRGRTEAFF.